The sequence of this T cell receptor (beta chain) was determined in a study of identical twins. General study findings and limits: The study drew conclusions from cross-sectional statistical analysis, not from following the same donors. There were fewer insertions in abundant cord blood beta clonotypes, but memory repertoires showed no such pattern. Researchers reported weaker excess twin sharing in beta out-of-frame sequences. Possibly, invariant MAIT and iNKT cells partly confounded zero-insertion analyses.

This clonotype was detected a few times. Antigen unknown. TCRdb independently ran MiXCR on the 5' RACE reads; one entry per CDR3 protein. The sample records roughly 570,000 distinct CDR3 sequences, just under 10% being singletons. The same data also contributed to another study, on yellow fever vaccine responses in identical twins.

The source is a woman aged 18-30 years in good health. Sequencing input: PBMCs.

The CDR3 reads CATSRGRDPNTEAFF. The CDR3 nucleotides read TGTGCCACCAGCAGGGGCCGTGACCCAAACACTGAAGCTTTCTTT. J is TRBJ1-1 and V is TRBV15; D not resolved. Trimming cost V 3 bases and J 2 bases, with 13 bases left between them. This CDR3 has 15 residues. CDR1 is LNHNV, CDR2 YYDKDF, per germline (reference sequence).